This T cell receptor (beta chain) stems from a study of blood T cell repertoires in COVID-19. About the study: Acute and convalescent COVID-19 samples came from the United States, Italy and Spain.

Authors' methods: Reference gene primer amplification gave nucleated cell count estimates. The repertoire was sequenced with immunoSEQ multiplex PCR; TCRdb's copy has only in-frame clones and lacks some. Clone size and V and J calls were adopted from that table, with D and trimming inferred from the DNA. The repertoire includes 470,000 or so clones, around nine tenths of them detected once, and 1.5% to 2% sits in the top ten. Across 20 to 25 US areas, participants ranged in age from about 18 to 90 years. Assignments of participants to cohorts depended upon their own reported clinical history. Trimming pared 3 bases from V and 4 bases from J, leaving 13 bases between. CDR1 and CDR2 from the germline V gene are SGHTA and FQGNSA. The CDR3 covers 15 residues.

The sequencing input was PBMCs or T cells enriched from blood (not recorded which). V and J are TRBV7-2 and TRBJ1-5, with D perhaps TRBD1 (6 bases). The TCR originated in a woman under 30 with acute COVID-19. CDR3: CASSLSLGQNQPQHF. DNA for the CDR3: TGTGCCAGCAGCTTGTCCCTCGGACAGAATCAGCCCCAGCATTTT.